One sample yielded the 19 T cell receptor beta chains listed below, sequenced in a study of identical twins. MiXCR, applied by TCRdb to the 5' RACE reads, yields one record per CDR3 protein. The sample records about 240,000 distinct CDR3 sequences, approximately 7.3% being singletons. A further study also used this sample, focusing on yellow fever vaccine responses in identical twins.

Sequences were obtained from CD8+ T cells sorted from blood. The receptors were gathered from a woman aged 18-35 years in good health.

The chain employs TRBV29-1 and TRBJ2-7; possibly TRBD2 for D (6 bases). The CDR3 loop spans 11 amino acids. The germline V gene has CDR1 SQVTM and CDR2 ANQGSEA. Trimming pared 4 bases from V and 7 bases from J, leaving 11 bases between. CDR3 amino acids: CSVGREREQYF. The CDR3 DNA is TGCAGCGTTGGGCGGGAACGTGAGCAGTACTTC.

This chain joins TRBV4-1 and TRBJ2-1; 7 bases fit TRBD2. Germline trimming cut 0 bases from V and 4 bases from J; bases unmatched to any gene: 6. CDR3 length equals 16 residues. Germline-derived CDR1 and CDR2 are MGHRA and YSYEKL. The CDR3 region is CASSQDLASGYNEQFF. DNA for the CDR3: TGCGCCAGCAGCCAAGATTTGGCTAGCGGTTACAATGAGCAGTTCTTC.

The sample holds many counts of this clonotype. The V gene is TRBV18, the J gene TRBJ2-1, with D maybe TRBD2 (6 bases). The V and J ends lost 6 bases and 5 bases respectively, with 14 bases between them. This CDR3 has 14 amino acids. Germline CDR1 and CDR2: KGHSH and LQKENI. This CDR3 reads CASSRDGADNEQFF. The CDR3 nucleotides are TGTGCCAGCTCGCGGGACGGGGCGGACAATGAGCAGTTCTTC.

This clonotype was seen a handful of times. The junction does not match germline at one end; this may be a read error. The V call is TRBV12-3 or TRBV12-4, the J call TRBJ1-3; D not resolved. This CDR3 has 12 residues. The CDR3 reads CASNLGGNTIYF. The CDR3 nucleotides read TGTGCCAGCAATTTAGGGGGAAACACCATATATTTT.

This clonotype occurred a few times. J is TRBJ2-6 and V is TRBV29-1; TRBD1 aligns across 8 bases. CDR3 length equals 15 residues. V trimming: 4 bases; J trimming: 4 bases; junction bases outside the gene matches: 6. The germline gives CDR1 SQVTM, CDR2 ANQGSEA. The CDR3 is CSVASGGAGANVLTF. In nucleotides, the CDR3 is TGCAGCGTTGCCTCAGGGGGCGCCGGGGCCAACGTCCTGACTTTC.

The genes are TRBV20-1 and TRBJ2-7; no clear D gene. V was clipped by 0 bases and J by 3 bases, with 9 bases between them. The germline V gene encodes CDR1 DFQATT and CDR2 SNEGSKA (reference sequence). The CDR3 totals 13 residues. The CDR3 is CSARERVDYEQYV. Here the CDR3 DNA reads TGCAGTGCTAGAGAAAGGGTCGACTACGAGCAGTACGTC.

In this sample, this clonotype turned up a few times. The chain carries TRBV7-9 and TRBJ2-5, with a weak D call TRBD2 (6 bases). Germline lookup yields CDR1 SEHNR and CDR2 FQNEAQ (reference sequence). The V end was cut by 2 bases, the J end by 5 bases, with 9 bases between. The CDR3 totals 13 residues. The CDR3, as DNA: TGTGCCAGCAGCTTATGGGGGGACGAGACCCAGTACTTC. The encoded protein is CASSLWGDETQYF.

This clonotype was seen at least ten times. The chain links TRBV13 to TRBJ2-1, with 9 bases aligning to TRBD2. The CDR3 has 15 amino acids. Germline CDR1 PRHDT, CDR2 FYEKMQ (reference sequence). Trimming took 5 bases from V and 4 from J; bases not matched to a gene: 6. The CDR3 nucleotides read TGTGCCAGCAGCCCTCTAGCGGGGACATACAATGAGCAGTTCTTC. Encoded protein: CASSPLAGTYNEQFF.

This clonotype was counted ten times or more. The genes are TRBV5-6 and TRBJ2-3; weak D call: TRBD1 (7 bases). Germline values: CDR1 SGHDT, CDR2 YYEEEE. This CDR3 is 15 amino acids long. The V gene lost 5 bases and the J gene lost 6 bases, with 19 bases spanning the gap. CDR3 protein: CASSSRRGLDDTQYF. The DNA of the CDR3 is TGTGCCAGCAGTTCCCGGAGGGGGCTGGACGATACGCAGTATTTT.

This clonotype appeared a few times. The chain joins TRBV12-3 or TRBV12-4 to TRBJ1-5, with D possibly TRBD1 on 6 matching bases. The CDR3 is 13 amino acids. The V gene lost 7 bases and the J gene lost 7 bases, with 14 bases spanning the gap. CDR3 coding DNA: TGTGCCAGCACGACAGGTTTGGGACAGCCCCAGCATTTT. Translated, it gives CASTTGLGQPQHF.

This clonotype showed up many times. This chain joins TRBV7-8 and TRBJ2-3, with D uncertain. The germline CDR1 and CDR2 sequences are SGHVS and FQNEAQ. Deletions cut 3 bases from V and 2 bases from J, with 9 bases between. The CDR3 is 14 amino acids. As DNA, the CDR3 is TGTGCCAGCAGCTTCCTAGGGTACACAGATACGCAGTATTTT. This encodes CASSFLGYTDTQYF. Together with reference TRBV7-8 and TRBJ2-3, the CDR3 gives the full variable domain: GAGVSQSPRYKVAKRGQDVALRCDPISGHVSLFWYQQALGQGPEFLTYFQNEAQLDKSGLPSDRFFAERPEGSVSTLKIQRTQQEDSAVYLCASSFLGYTDTQYFGPGTRLTVL.

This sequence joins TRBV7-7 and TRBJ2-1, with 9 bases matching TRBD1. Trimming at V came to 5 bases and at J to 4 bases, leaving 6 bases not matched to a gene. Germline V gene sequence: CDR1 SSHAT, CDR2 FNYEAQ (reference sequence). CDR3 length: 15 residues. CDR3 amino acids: CASSTGQGSYNEQFF. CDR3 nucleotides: TGTGCCAGCAGCACCGGACAGGGGTCATACAATGAGCAGTTCTTC. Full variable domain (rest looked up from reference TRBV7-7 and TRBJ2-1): GAGVSQSPRYKVTKRGQDVTLRCDPISSHATLYWYQQALGQGPEFLTYFNYEAQPDKSGLPSDRFSAERPEGSISTLTIQRTEQRDSAMYRCASSTGQGSYNEQFFGPGTRLTVL.

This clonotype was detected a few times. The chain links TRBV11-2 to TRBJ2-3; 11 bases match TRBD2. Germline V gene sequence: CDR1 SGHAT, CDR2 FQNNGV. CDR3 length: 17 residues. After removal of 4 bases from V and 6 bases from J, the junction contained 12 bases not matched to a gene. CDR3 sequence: CASSSGTSGSFGDTQYF. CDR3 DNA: TGTGCCAGCAGCTCAGGGACTAGCGGCAGTTTTGGGGATACGCAGTATTTT. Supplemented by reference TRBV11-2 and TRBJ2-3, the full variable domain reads EAGVAQSPRYKIIEKRQSVAFWCNPISGHATLYWYQQILGQGPKLLIQFQNNGVVDDSQLPKDRFSAERLKGVDSTLKIQPAKLEDSAVYLCASSSGTSGSFGDTQYFGPGTRLTVL.

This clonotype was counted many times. The CDR3 sequence is CSVASGRARDEQFF. CDR3 sequence (DNA): TGCAGCGTTGCTAGCGGGAGGGCCAGGGATGAGCAGTTCTTC. The chain joins TRBV29-1 to TRBJ2-1, with 12 bases fitting TRBD2. Trimming at V came to 4 bases and at J to 8 bases, leaving 6 bases not matched to a gene. Germline loops: CDR1 SQVTM, CDR2 ANQGSEA. The CDR3 is 14 amino acids.

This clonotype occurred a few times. The CDR3 bases are TGCGCCAGCAGCTTGGGGACCGAGGAAGTAGGAGATTCACCCCTCCACTTT. It is translated as CASSLGTEEVGDSPLHF. The gene calls are TRBV5-1 and TRBJ1-6; D is uncertain. The germline V gene has CDR1 SGHRS and CDR2 YFSETQ. The CDR3 contains 17 residues. The V end lost 0 bases, the J end lost 8 bases, and 18 bases lay between the germline ends.

The chain's CDR3 is CASSHRTSGDDTQYF. The CDR3 bases are TGCGCCAGCAGCCACCGGACTAGCGGGGATGATACGCAGTATTTT. The chain combines TRBV4-1 with TRBJ2-3; 12 bases fit TRBD2. Germline values: CDR1 MGHRA, CDR2 YSYEKL. This CDR3 is 15 amino acids long. J was trimmed by 6 bases and V by 3 bases; bases with no gene match: 4.

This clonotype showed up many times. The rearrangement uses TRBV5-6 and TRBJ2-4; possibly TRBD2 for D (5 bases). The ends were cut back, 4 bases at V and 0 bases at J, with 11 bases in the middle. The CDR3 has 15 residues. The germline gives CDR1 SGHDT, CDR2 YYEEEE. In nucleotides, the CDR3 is TGTGCCAGCAGCGCGAGCGGTCTAGCCAAAAACATTCAGTACTTC. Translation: CASSASGLAKNIQYF.

CDR3 nucleotide sequence: TGTGCCAGCAACCACCCCGGGACTTTATACAATGAGCAGTTCTTC. This gives the protein CASNHPGTLYNEQFF. The chain combines TRBV6-1 with TRBJ2-1; possible D gene TRBD2, 6 bases. Per the germline V gene, CDR1 is MNHNS and CDR2 is SASEGT. There are 15 residues in the CDR3. Trimming took off 7 bases at V and 4 bases at J, with 17 bases between the two ends.

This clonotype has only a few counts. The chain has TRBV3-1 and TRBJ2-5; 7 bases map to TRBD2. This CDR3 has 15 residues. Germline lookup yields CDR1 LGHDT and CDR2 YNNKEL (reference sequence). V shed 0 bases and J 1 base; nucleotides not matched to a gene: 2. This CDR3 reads CASSQDRGVQETQYF. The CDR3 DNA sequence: TGTGCCAGCAGCCAAGATCGGGGGGTCCAAGAGACCCAGTACTTC.